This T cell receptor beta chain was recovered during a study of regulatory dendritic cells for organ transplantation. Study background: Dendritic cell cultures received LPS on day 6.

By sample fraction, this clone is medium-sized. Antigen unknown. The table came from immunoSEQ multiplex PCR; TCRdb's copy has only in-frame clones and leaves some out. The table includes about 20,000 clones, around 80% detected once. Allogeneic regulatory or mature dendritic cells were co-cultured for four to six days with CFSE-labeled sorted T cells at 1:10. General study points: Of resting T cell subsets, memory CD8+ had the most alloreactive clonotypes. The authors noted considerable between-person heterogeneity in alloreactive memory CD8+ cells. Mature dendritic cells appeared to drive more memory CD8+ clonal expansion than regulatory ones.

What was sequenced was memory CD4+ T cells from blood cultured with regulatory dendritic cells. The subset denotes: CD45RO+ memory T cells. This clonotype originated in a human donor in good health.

The CDR3 DNA reads as TGCAGCGTTGAGCTGGGCCCCTATGGCTACACCTTC. As protein: CSVELGPYGYTF. The rearrangement joins TRBV29-1 to TRBJ1-2; no clear D gene. The CDR3 is 12 residues long. From germline, CDR1 is SQVTM and CDR2 ANQGSEA. V lost 3 bases to trimming and J lost 4 bases, with 9 bases between them.